This T cell receptor (beta chain) was recovered during a study of blood T cell repertoires in COVID-19. Per the authors' pipeline: Estimation of nucleated cell counts was performed using reference gene primer amplification. Assay used: immunoSEQ multiplex PCR; TCRdb lists only in-frame clones, some missing. Clonal size and the V and J genes are those of that table, whereas D and trimming came from the DNA. This table has around 700,000 clones, approximately 90% appearing once. This TCR was sampled from a young woman with acute or convalescent COVID-19. Material: peripheral blood.

CDR3 residues: CASSLAMGLAGGGNEQFF. The CDR3, as DNA: TGTGCCAGCAGCTTAGCGATGGGACTAGCGGGGGGTGGAAATGAGCAGTTCTTC. This chain uses TRBV7-9 with TRBJ2-1, with 15 nucleotides matching TRBD2. The V and J ends lost 0 bases and 7 bases, in that order; junction bases with no gene match: 7. The germline CDR1 and CDR2 sequences are SEHNR and FQNEAQ (reference sequence). The CDR3 is made up of 18 amino acids.